The sequence of this T cell receptor beta chain was determined in a study of blood T cell repertoires in COVID-19. Study at large: Acute and convalescent COVID-19 samples came from the United States, Italy and Spain.

The CDR3 consists of 13 residues. With 4 bases removed from V and 4 bases from J, the gap between germline ends came to 9 bases. Per the germline V gene, CDR1 is SGHDT and CDR2 is YYEEEE. Original analysis: Reference gene primer amplification gave nucleated cell count estimates. Using immunoSEQ multiplex PCR, the repertoire was profiled, and TCRdb retains in-frame clones only, with some absent. V, J and clone size are those of that table, while D and trimming were read from the DNA. The table records tens of thousands of clones, about 96% of them present only once. This chain joins TRBV5-6 and TRBJ2-1; TRBD2 is a possible D gene (5 bases). The clonotype originates from a human donor with active COVID-19. The donor label of this sample is uncertain. Sequencing input: peripheral blood. CDR3 nucleotides: TGTGCCAGCAGCGACACGGGGTACAATGAGCAGTTCTTC. This translates into CASSDTGYNEQFF.